This entry features one TCR beta chain sequence. Its antigen specificity is not known. No much larger clone exists at a distance of one base, and base qualities are not known. The entry originates in a study of cytomegalovirus exposure and HLA in healthy donors (TCRdb year 2017). For the wider study: According to an earlier analysis of around 600 of the donors, about 180 million T cells yielded some 110 million unique TCR beta sequences and around 280 Gb of sequence data. To predict cytomegalovirus infection status, the study brought together high-throughput TCR immunosequencing, statistical association of individual TCRs with disease status, and machine learning. Among several hundred genotyped donors of the cohort, an average of roughly 230,000 unique TCR beta nucleotide sequences was sequenced per donor, of which 15% to 20% were non-productive. Of the 398 genotyped donors, around 81% fell in the genetic ancestry cluster associated with self-reported Caucasian donors. To study patterns of TCR occurrence, a later analysis re-analyzed previously published TCR beta repertoires from under 750 donors and added high-resolution HLA genotyping. The study aimed to test whether cataloging public T cell receptors could reveal signatures of past pathogen exposure. Class I and class II HLA loci were covered by the typing at four-digit resolution. In the later analysis, no new phenotypic data were used to find candidate immune exposures; instead, reliance was placed on TCR beta sequences and their occurrence across donors. An earlier analysis of approximately 640 of the donors applied high-throughput TCR beta sequencing to assess whether each TCR beta V gene segment acted as functional or pseudogenic. The number of donors typed differed by locus, with roughly 620-630 for A, B, C, DRB1 and DQB1, roughly 520 for DQA1, some 570 for DPA1, and around 450 for DPB1. Roughly five DR-DQ haplotypes were treated as single units for association and clustering because of strong linkage in the cohort. Along with the approximately 650-subject first cohort, a separate validation cohort of over a hundred different subjects was used. The study used immunosequencing to profile the T cell repertoires of 600 to 850 subjects and linked those repertoires to cytomegalovirus serostatus. In a later genetic analysis, genome-wide SNP genotypes for about 65% of the roughly 700 donors were used, and that subset was treated as a discovery cohort. Donor age, sex, ethnicity and CMV serostatus were collected together with the repertoire data. Every repertoire in the discovery cohort had been generated on one and the same sequencing platform. An early release that covered several hundred HLA-typed donors contained approximately 290 gigabases of sequencing data and tens of millions of unique TCR sequences. Summary of the overall study and its limitations: When HLA alleles, especially DR and DQ, strongly co-occurred, attributing TCR associations to individual alleles was difficult. While some public TCRs were present in many individuals, most TCR sequences turned up only very rarely across donors. In both the original and validation cohorts, the classifier was reported to diagnose cytomegalovirus status with high specificity and sensitivity. The only immune exposure information available for the cohort was CMV serostatus. Sequencing depth was assumed to be roughly uniform across donors in the presence/absence analyses, though that assumption may not hold. The study gave a list of around 170 TCR beta chains associated with cytomegalovirus. In a later analysis, several top co-occurrence clusters were reported to appear linked to parvovirus B19, influenza, CMV and Epstein-Barr virus. Only TCR beta chains were sequenced in this cohort, and the absence of alpha or paired-chain data limited detectable features. A later analysis found that HLA-associated TCR beta chains were more clonally expanded and had lower generation probabilities than equally common non-associated chains. The authors suggested that the approach could potentially be generalized to other disease states and immunological phenotypes. Some IMGT-functional V segments, including TRBV6-2 and TRBV6-3, could not be distinguished by the 87-base-pair reads and were therefore excluded. The earlier analysis of about 600 of the donors excluded seventeen rarely observed V segments, including chromosome 9 orphons, because counts were too low. HLA typing was unavailable for some donors at each locus, so association tests used only the typed subset. A further reported finding was that TCR beta sequences accurately predicted the HLA-A and HLA-B alleles for most subjects in the first cohort. The sequencing pipeline was judged likely to have produced a cluster of highly shared sequence variants as a technical artifact. At a false discovery rate of 0.05, a later analysis linked some 17,000 TCR beta sequences to specific HLA alleles. A few of the identified cytomegalovirus-associated TCR beta chains were confirmed in vitro to be specific for cytomegalovirus antigens. Broadly in line with IMGT annotations, most TCR beta V segments showed up in productive rearrangements about 87% or about 30% of the time in an earlier analysis of about 500 of the donors. In a later genetic analysis, fewer N-insertions in productive TCRs were reported among donors in an Asian-associated ancestry cluster than the roughly 640-donor mean. V-gene and J-gene trimming of TCR beta chains was associated with a missense DCLRE1C variant in a later genetic analysis, and the association was replicated in an independent cohort. Linkage disequilibrium might explain the correlated functional status among segregating V segments, but an unknown experimental factor could not be excluded. In a later analysis, the rate of TCR association differed among HLA loci, with DRB1 alleles having the most associated TCRs and HLA-C alleles having the fewest. In a later analysis, most CMV-associated TCR beta chains were found to appear HLA-restricted, with HLA associations seemingly driven largely by CMV exposure.

The library was built by means of the immunoSEQ multiplex PCR assay. A mixture of 60 forward primers for TCR Vbeta segments and 13 reverse primers for TCR Jbeta segments was used in the multiplex PCR. The CDR3 region of rearranged TCR beta genes was amplified from genomic DNA with a multiplex PCR assay. Amplified TCR beta libraries were sequenced as 87-base-pair reads on the Illumina HiSeq System. Under the source paper's analysis protocol: Across the 670 or so repertoires, a later analysis counted 60 million to 90 million unique TCR beta chains, roughly 11 million of which were shared by at least two donors. A nearest-neighbor algorithm error-corrected the raw reads and collapsed the reads into unique sequences, merging closely related sequences to remove PCR and sequencing errors. Alignment of CDR3 sequences to IMGT reference sequences was used to assign V, D and J gene segments. For a sequence to be retained, a match of at least six nucleotides was required to both a V gene segment and a J gene segment. Rearrangements were called productive when the CDR3 lacked stop codons and stayed in frame with V and J; all others were non-productive. CDR3 was defined by IMGT convention, running from the second conserved V-encoded cysteine to the conserved J-encoded phenylalanine. In an earlier analysis of 550 to 650 of the donors, sequences lacking an unambiguous match to a single V gene segment were excluded. In an earlier analysis of 450 to 750 of the donors, a V segment was called functional when productive rearrangements were above 56.7%, and segregating when the standard deviation between donors exceeded 5%. A statistical classification framework was developed to diagnose cytomegalovirus status using the catalog of TCR beta chain sequences. In a later analysis, TCR nucleotide sequences were compared against IMGT/GENE-DB human TR gene sequences so that V and J genes could be assigned. A later analysis assigned CDR3 sequences and most-parsimonious VDJ recombination scenarios with the TCRdist pipeline. In a later analysis, every TCR beta chain was defined by the combination of its CDR3 amino acid sequence and its V-gene family, and reads without a unique V-gene family were dropped. To address suspected cross-contamination and a sequencing artifact, a later analysis removed around 590 highly shared, low-generation-probability nucleotide sequences. For each public chain, a later analysis derived a clonal expansion index from normalized ranks of inferred template counts within each repertoire. In a later analysis, generation probabilities were computed using a VDJ recombination model fitted to out-of-frame rearrangements, and the results were checked against IGoR. In a later analysis, hypergeometric tests were used to score TCR-TCR, TCR-HLA and TCR-CMV co-occurrence, with a repertoire-size bias correction applied to TCR pairs. A later analysis estimated false discovery rates by permuting HLA or CMV assignments 20 times. In a later analysis, co-occurring TCRs were grouped with DBSCAN, and TCRdist sequence similarity was added when clustering was performed within HLA-allele-positive subsets. For co-occurrence clustering, repertoires with fewer than 30,000 or more than 120,000 public chains were excluded, along with roughly 5 repertoires with anomalous nucleotide sharing. TCRdb retrieved this table from immuneACCESS and kept in-frame rearrangements only. Not all clones are present; in checked studies, unresolved V genes account for under half, and no reason is known for the remainder. V and J calls and clone size are given by that table; D and trimming were obtained from the DNA. This sample is represented by 85,000 to 100,000 clones; around three quarters of them were singletons. The ten most abundant clones make up around 3.5% of the sample.

The CDR3, cysteine through phenylalanine, is 15 amino acids long. Only the CDR3 DNA is retained, 45 bases long and in frame from the first base. CDR1 and CDR2 are drawn from the germline V gene: SGDLS, YYNGEE. Trimming removed 4 bases from V and 4 bases from J, leaving 12 bases between the germline ends. The cohort was made up of approximately 670 healthy bone marrow donors. Cohort members were all nominally healthy when sampled, although unrecorded immune exposures were likely present. The donor tested CMV seropositive, placing the donor among the roughly 300 seropositive members of the cohort. A peripheral blood sample was provided by each donor, and peripheral blood mononuclear cells were used for TCR beta sequencing. The Qiagen DNeasy Blood Extraction Kit was used to extract genomic DNA from the blood cell samples.

This sequence originates from a male donor in good health and CMV-seropositive. Sequencing was carried out using PBMCs. The chain couples TRBV9 to TRBJ1-6; TRBD1 is possibly the D segment (6 matching bases). The DNA sequence is TGTGCCAGCAGCCCCCGGGACACTTATAATTCACCCCTCCACTTT. This gives the protein CASSPRDTYNSPLHF.